Listed here are 27 T cell receptor beta chains from one sample, sequenced in a study of Tregs in tolerant kidney transplant recipients. Clones were read by immunoSEQ multiplex PCR, and TCRdb kept only the in-frame ones, dropping some. The table lists around 77,000 clones, around 98% of them singletons. The sequencing here drew on CD4+ T cells from blood, taken before the transplant. The source is a human donor who received a combined kidney and bone marrow transplant.

This chain's CDR3 is CASRTAGGPYNEQFF. DNA of the CDR3: TGTGCCAGCAGAACAGCGGGAGGTCCCTACAATGAGCAGTTCTTC. The chain uses TRBV2 and TRBJ2-1; TRBD2 matches at 9 bases. The V segment lost 6 bases and the J segment 2 bases; nucleotides outside the gene matches: 5. Germline CDR1 SNHLY, CDR2 FYNNEI. The CDR3 has 15 amino acids. Using reference TRBV2 and TRBJ2-1 for the parts outside the CDR3, the full variable domain is EPEVTQTPSHQVTQMGQEVILRCVPISNHLYFYWYRQILGQKVEFLVSFYNNEISEKSEIFDDQFSVERPDGSNFTLKIRSTKLEDSAMYFCASRTAGGPYNEQFFGPGTRLTVL.

This rearrangement joins TRBV5-1 to TRBJ1-2, with 8 bases matching TRBD1. After removal of 7 bases from V and 0 bases from J, the junction contained 8 bases not matched to a gene. The germline CDR1 and CDR2 sequences are SGHRS and YFSETQ. This CDR3 contains 15 residues. The CDR3 nucleotides read TGCGCCAGCCAAGCCAGACAGGGGTCTAACTATGGCTACACCTTC. Residues: CASQARQGSNYGYTF.

The chain has TRBV18 and TRBJ1-4; 7 nucleotides line up with TRBD1. Unmatched junction bases numbered 1, after V lost 5 bases and J lost 4 bases. Germline V gene data show CDR1 as KGHSH and CDR2 as LQKENI. The CDR3 sequence is 13 residues long. CDR3 bases: TGTGCCAGCTCAGGACAGGTTAATGAAAAACTGTTTTTT. It codes for CASSGQVNEKLFF.

The genes are TRBV6-5 and TRBJ1-3; the D gene is possibly TRBD1 (5 bases). The CDR3 has 15 amino acids. V lost 7 bases and J 3 bases, leaving 16 bases between the germline ends. The V gene's germline CDR1 is MNHEY and CDR2 SVGAGI. In DNA, the CDR3 is TGTGCCAGCATCGGGAGGGGCGTACTTGGAAACACCATATATTTT. As protein: CASIGRGVLGNTIYF.

V gene TRBV7-9 combines with J gene TRBJ2-2; 7 bases are a match to TRBD1. This CDR3 region has 17 residues. Germline V gene data show CDR1 as SEHNR and CDR2 as FQNEAQ (reference sequence). The J segment lost 4 bases and the V segment lost 5 bases, leaving 13 bases of the junction unmatched. The CDR3 reads CASSPQASGQSTGELFF. The CDR3 DNA follows: TGTGCCAGCAGCCCCCAAGCGTCGGGACAGAGCACCGGGGAGCTGTTTTTT.

Written as DNA, the CDR3 is TGCGCCAGCAGCTTGGAGGGGGACGGGGAAAAACTGTTTTTT. Its translation: CASSLEGDGEKLFF. The V and J genes are TRBV5-1 and TRBJ1-4; D possibly corresponds to TRBD1 (6 bases). Trimming removed 0 bases from V and 8 bases from J, with 11 bases in between. The CDR3 consists of 14 residues. The germline CDR1 and CDR2 sequences are SGHRS and YFSETQ.

V and J are TRBV11-3 and TRBJ2-2; tentatively, D is TRBD2 (7 bases). This CDR3 has 16 residues. V was pared by 4 bases and J by 1 base, with 13 bases between. Looked up from germline, CDR1 is SGHNT and CDR2 is YENEEA. The CDR3 spells CASSYGGAGNTGELFF. CDR3 bases: TGTGCCAGCAGCTATGGGGGGGCAGGGAACACCGGGGAGCTGTTTTTT.

The chain recombines TRBV5-8 with TRBJ2-2; TRBD2 is a possible D gene (5 bases). The V gene lost 4 bases and the J gene lost 7 bases, with 14 bases spanning the gap. The CDR3 covers 14 residues. Germline loops: CDR1 SGHTS, CDR2 YDEGEE. The CDR3, as DNA: TGTGCCAGCAGCCTTCCGGGGTTCGTCGGGGAGCTGTTTTTT. This encodes CASSLPGFVGELFF.

The chain recombines TRBV28 with TRBJ1-6, with D possibly TRBD1 on 5 matching bases. Germline V gene data show CDR1 as MDHEN and CDR2 as SYDVKM. There are 17 residues in the CDR3. The V gene lost 6 bases and the J gene lost 7 bases, with 22 bases spanning the gap. In DNA form, the CDR3 reads TGTGCCAGCAGCTCGAATGGGGATGGGCAGGGAAATTCACCCCTCCACTTT. Translation gives CASSSNGDGQGNSPLHF.

The chain uses TRBV19 and TRBJ2-7; possibly TRBD2 for D (5 bases). The germline V and J ends were trimmed by 6 bases and 3 bases, with 15 bases remaining between them. Germline loops: CDR1 LNHDA, CDR2 SQIVND (reference sequence). This CDR3 is built from 14 residues. The CDR3 is CASSATSQYYEQYF. CDR3 sequence (DNA): TGTGCCAGTAGCGCCACTAGTCAGTACTACGAGCAGTACTTC.

This rearrangement joins TRBV29-1 to TRBJ1-2, with 7 positions matching TRBD1. Per the germline V gene, CDR1 is SQVTM and CDR2 is ANQGSEA. This CDR3 spans 11 amino acids. Losses at the gene ends were 7 bases for V and 6 bases for J; bases not matched to a gene: 5. CDR3 bases: TGCAGCGCGGGCGACAGGGATGGCTACACCTTC. Its translation is CSAGDRDGYTF. Full variable domain (rest looked up from reference TRBV29-1 and TRBJ1-2): SAVISQKPSRDICQRGTSLTIQCQVDSQVTMMFWYRQQPGQSLTLIATANQGSEATYESGFVIDKFPISRPNLTFSTLTVSNMSPEDSSIYLCSAGDRDGYTFGSGTRLTVV.

This clone was detected only once. The V gene is TRBV2, the J gene TRBJ2-3; TRBD2 is a possible D gene (7 bases). Per germline, CDR1 SNHLY and CDR2 FYNNEI. There are 13 residues in the CDR3. Trimming took off 8 bases at V and 0 bases at J, with 9 bases between the two ends. CDR3 nucleotides: TGTGCCAGCGGGGGGGGCAGCACAGATACGCAGTATTTT. Translation gives CASGGGSTDTQYF.

The CDR3 nucleotides read TGTGCCAGCAGCCCTGACGGGGTCGCGGGAGACGAGACCCAGTACTTC. Amino acid sequence: CASSPDGVAGDETQYF. This chain uses TRBV7-8 with TRBJ2-5; 7 nucleotides align to TRBD2. Germline lookup yields CDR1 SGHVS and CDR2 FQNEAQ. The length of the CDR3 is 16 residues. The V gene end was trimmed by 5 bases and the J gene end by 5 bases; junction bases not matched to a gene: 14.

This clone appeared once. The genes are TRBV7-3 and TRBJ1-4, with D possibly matching TRBD1 (6 bases). Germline values: CDR1 SGHTA, CDR2 FQGTGA. V was trimmed by 5 bases and J by 5 bases, leaving 15 bases between them. The CDR3 loop spans 15 amino acids. CDR3 bases: TGTGCCAGCAGCCGGGTGTCAGGGGCCAATGAAAAACTGTTTTTT. Protein product: CASSRVSGANEKLFF.

This chain uses TRBV7-7 with TRBJ2-7; TRBD2 matches at 9 bases. CDR3 length equals 14 residues. The V and J ends lost 3 bases and 3 bases, in that order; junction bases with no gene match: 3. CDR1 is SSHAT, CDR2 FNYEAQ, per germline (reference sequence). In nucleotides, the CDR3 is TGTGCCAGCAGCTTGGGGACTAGCTTCTACGAGCAGTACTTC. This gives the protein CASSLGTSFYEQYF. Filled out from reference TRBV7-7 and TRBJ2-7, the complete variable domain reads GAGVSQSPRYKVTKRGQDVTLRCDPISSHATLYWYQQALGQGPEFLTYFNYEAQPDKSGLPSDRFSAERPEGSISTLTIQRTEQRDSAMYRCASSLGTSFYEQYFGPGTRLTVT.

This sequence joins TRBV15 and TRBJ1-2; TRBD1 agrees at 8 bases. CDR3 length equals 14 residues. J was trimmed by 4 bases and V by 0 bases; bases with no gene match: 1. CDR1 LNHNV and CDR2 YYDKDF come from the germline V gene (reference sequence). The CDR3 region is CATSRDGTGYGYTF. The CDR3 DNA reads as TGTGCCACCAGCAGAGACGGGACAGGCTATGGCTACACCTTC. Combining the CDR3 with reference TRBV15 and TRBJ1-2 gives the whole variable domain DAMVIQNPRYQVTQFGKPVTLSCSQTLNHNVMYWYQQKSSQAPKLLFHYYDKDFNNEADTPDNFQSRRPNTSFCFLDIRSPGLGDTAMYLCATSRDGTGYGYTFGSGTRLTVV.

V is TRBV21-1 and J is TRBJ1-1; the tabulated D call, TRBD1, remains unverified against the DNA. TRBV21-1 is deemed a pseudogene. This CDR3 contains 13 residues. The CDR3 sequence: CASSKGDRDEAFF. CDR3 DNA: TGTGCCAGCAGCAAAGGGGACAGGGATGAAGCTTTCTTT.

V gene TRBV10-3 combines with J gene TRBJ2-1; 10 bases match TRBD1. CDR3 length: 14 amino acids. Germline CDR1 reads ENHRY; CDR2 reads SYGVKD. The V segment lost 3 bases and the J segment 7 bases; nucleotides outside the gene matches: 3. The CDR3 region is CAISDGTGENEQFF. In nucleotides, the CDR3 is TGTGCCATCAGTGATGGGACAGGGGAGAATGAGCAGTTCTTC.

This chain connects TRBV2 to TRBJ2-1; 7 bases match TRBD2. From germline, CDR1 is SNHLY and CDR2 FYNNEI. The CDR3 is made up of 13 amino acids. V shed 3 bases, J shed 4 bases, and the junction held 0 bases outside the gene matches. The CDR3 coding sequence is TGTGCCAGCAGTGAGCGGGAGTACAATGAGCAGTTCTTC. Translated, it gives CASSEREYNEQFF.

The chain links TRBV4-1 to TRBJ1-5, with D unresolved. Trimming took 0 bases from V and 5 from J, leaving 17 bases between them. The germline V gene has CDR1 MGHRA and CDR2 YSYEKL. This CDR3 comprises 17 residues. The CDR3 region has the DNA TGCGCCAGCAGCCAAGACGTTGGGCAACCGACCCATCAGCCCCAGCATTTT. This codes for CASSQDVGQPTHQPQHF.

The chain joins TRBV6-6 to TRBJ2-1; the D gene is possibly TRBD2 (6 bases). V was clipped by 0 bases and J by 3 bases, with 9 bases between them. Germline values: CDR1 MNHNY, CDR2 SVGAGI (reference sequence). CDR3 length: 15 residues. This CDR3 is CASSYSGGIYNEQFF. The CDR3 nucleotides are TGTGCCAGCAGTTACTCGGGGGGAATCTACAATGAGCAGTTCTTC.

The sample holds one count of this clone. The chain joins TRBV4-3 to TRBJ1-2; no firm D call. Germline CDR1 reads LGHNA; CDR2 reads YSLEER. The CDR3 has 14 residues. V dropped 1 base and J dropped 10 bases, with 16 bases sitting between them. CDR3 nucleotides: TGCGCCAGCAGCCAAGCCGGGTCGTTAGTCTCCTACACCTTC. Translated: CASSQAGSLVSYTF.

The genes are TRBV30 and TRBJ1-1; a weak D match, TRBD1 (5 bases). V was clipped by 7 bases and J by 11 bases, with 17 bases between them. There are 11 residues in the CDR3. Germline V CDR1 and CDR2: GTSNPN, SVGIG (reference sequence). The CDR3, as DNA: TGTGCCTACCGATCAGGGTCTCGGGCTTTCTTT. Amino acids: CAYRSGSRAFF.

This chain joins TRBV30 and TRBJ1-6; 11 bases are shared with TRBD1. Germline V gives CDR1 GTSNPN, CDR2 SVGIG (reference sequence). The V gene end was trimmed by 5 bases and the J gene end by 8 bases; junction bases not matched to a gene: 5. The CDR3 contains 14 residues. The CDR3 loop reads CAWRPGQGDSPLHF. CDR3 DNA: TGTGCCTGGCGGCCGGGACAGGGGGATTCACCCCTCCACTTT.

The rearrangement joins TRBV5-1 to TRBJ1-1; TRBD1 matches 7 bases. Germline V gene lookup returns CDR1 SGHRS and CDR2 YFSETQ. Trimming cost V 2 bases and J 0 bases; bases outside gene matches: 4. The CDR3 runs 15 residues. CDR3 sequence: CASSLVQGMNTEAFF. CDR3 nucleotides: TGCGCCAGCAGCTTAGTACAGGGGATGAACACTGAAGCTTTCTTT. The whole variable domain, filled in from reference TRBV5-1 and TRBJ1-1, reads KAGVTQTPRYLIKTRGQQVTLSCSPISGHRSVSWYQQTPGQGLQFLFEYFSETQRNKGNFPGRFSGRQFSNSRSEMNVSTLELGDSALYLCASSLVQGMNTEAFFGQGTRLTVV.

This chain connects TRBV29-1 to TRBJ2-5; 11 bases align to TRBD2. This CDR3 spans 14 amino acids. In germline, CDR1 is SQVTM, CDR2 ANQGSEA. The V segment lost 6 bases and the J segment 5 bases; nucleotides outside the gene matches: 8. CDR3 in amino acids: CSVGTSGVRETQYF. The CDR3 DNA is TGCAGCGTGGGGACTAGCGGCGTTCGGGAGACCCAGTACTTC.

The rearrangement uses TRBV4-3 and TRBJ1-1; a possible D gene is TRBD1 (6 bases). From germline, CDR1 is LGHNA and CDR2 YSLEER. The V gene lost 4 bases and the J gene lost 9 bases, with 18 bases spanning the gap. There are 14 residues in the CDR3. As DNA, the CDR3 is TGCGCCAGCAGCCTAGAAGGGGGGGGTGGTAAAGCTTTCTTT. This encodes CASSLEGGGGKAFF.